This TCR beta chain was identified in a study of graft-versus-host responses after intestinal transplantation. For the study at large: Those transplanted obtained multivisceral, liver-intestinal, or isolated intestinal grafts. Recipients were all induced with anti-thymocyte globulin, then given tacrolimus and steroids for 3 to 4 years.

General study results and limits: Within allografts, high graft-versus-host to host-versus-graft clonal ratios were seen among patients with graft-donor T cell macrochimerism.

The table came from immunoSEQ multiplex PCR; TCRdb's copy has only in-frame clones and leaves some out. The data show around 110,000 clones, about nine tenths seen once. About this clone itself: Antigen specificity is unknown.

This sequence was found in a human donor who received an intestinal transplant. The sequencing used unstimulated CD4+ T cells sorted from spleen or lymph node cells, collected before intestinal transplant.

CDR3: CAISEFPDRDGYTF. DNA of the CDR3: TGTGCCATCAGTGAGTTCCCAGACAGGGATGGCTACACCTTC. V is TRBV10-3 and J is TRBJ1-2; TRBD1 aligns across 7 bases. Germline V gene lookup returns CDR1 ENHRY and CDR2 SYGVKD. After removal of 1 base from V and 6 bases from J, the junction contained 5 bases not matched to a gene. This CDR3 contains 14 residues.